This T cell receptor beta chain was identified during a study of T-cell reconstitution after alpha-beta-depleted transplantation in children. The CDR3 extends over 16 amino acids. The trim removed 5 bases at V and 1 base at J, leaving 5 bases unmatched. Preparing the TCRbeta library involved the use of unique molecular identifiers. MiXCR, applied by TCRdb to the PCR reads, yields one record per CDR3 protein. The sample lists roughly 490,000 distinct CDR3 sequences; about an eighth were seen once. This clonotype was seen a few times. Its antigen is still unknown. The study, taken as a whole, reports: Expanded graft clones numbering several hundred reportedly gave rise to alpha-beta T cells about two months after transplant. From newly produced T cells came most of the T-cell counts and diversity one year after transplant.

The origin of this receptor is a female patient aged 2-15 years who had a stem cell transplant for aplastic anemia, so the T cells may come from the graft donor. Sequencing used PBMCs, mostly from graft donor cells, obtained 180 days after TCRalphabeta/CD19-depleted stem cell transplant. The V and J genes are TRBV12-3 or TRBV12-4 and TRBJ2-5, with 12 positions matching TRBD2. The CDR3 DNA reads as TGTGCCAGCAGTGCTCCGGGACTAGCGGGCCAAGAGACCCAGTACTTC. Its protein product is CASSAPGLAGQETQYF.